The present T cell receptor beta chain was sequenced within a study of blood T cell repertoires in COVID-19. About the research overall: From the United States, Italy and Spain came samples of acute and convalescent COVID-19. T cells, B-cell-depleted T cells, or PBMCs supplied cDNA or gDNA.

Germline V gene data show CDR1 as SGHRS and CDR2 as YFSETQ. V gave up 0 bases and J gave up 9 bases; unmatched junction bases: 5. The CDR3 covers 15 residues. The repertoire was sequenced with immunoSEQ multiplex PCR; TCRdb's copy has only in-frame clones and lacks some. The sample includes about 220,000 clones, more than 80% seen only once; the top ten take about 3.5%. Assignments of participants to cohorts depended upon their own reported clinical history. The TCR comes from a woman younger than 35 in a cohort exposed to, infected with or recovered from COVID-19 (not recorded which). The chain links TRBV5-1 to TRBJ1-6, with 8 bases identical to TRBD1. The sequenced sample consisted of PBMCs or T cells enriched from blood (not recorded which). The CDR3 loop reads CASSLGPGGFSPLHF. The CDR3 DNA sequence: TGCGCCAGCAGCTTGGGCCCAGGGGGCTTTTCACCCCTCCACTTT.